This is a list of T cell receptor beta chains from one sample in a study of T cell repertoires in cytomegalovirus infection. TCRdb re-called the reads with MiXCR, one entry per CDR3 protein. The top ten clones hold roughly 6% of a sample with 200,000 to 300,000 distinct CDR3 sequences, approximately 7% of them seen once. The material sequenced was PBMCs. All receptors derive from a human donor in good health (CMV status not recorded). Some clones in this sample may be carry-over from other donors' samples. Both conserved end residues are part of each CDR3. A D gene is named only where the DNA matches it firmly. The size of a clone is reported for some rows only, either as once, few or many, or as a class for expanded clones.

v_call: TRBV6-5; clone_size: -; d_call: -; j_call: TRBJ2-7; cdr3_nt: TGTGCCAGCAGTTACGGTTGGCCCGGCGCCTACGAGCAGTACTTC; cdr3_aa: CASSYGWPGAYEQYF
v_call: TRBV6-6; clone_size: -; d_call: -; j_call: TRBJ2-5; cdr3_nt: TGTGCCAGCAGGATACAGCGACAAGAGACCCAGTACTTC; cdr3_aa: CASRIQRQETQYF
v_call: TRBV6-2/TRBV6-3; clone_size: many; d_call: TRBD1; j_call: TRBJ1-5; cdr3_nt: TGTGCCAGCAGTTACTCCGGGACAGTATTGGTGGGCAATCAGCCCCAGCATTTT; cdr3_aa: CASSYSGTVLVGNQPQHF
v_call: TRBV7-2; clone_size: many; d_call: -; j_call: TRBJ1-2; cdr3_nt: TGTGCCAGCAGCTTACTGGGCCGTACCGTTAGTCCGCTGGGAGGCTACACCTTC; cdr3_aa: CASSLLGRTVSPLGGYTF
v_call: TRBV6-5; clone_size: -; d_call: TRBD1; j_call: TRBJ1-2; cdr3_nt: TGTGCCAGCAGTTATGTCGGTGGCAGGGGGGGATATGGCTACACCTTC; cdr3_aa: CASSYVGGRGGYGYTF
v_call: TRBV7-2; clone_size: many; d_call: -; j_call: TRBJ2-2; cdr3_nt: TGTGCCAGCAGTGCTAGGAGGGCCGGGGAGCTGTTTTTT; cdr3_aa: CASSARRAGELFF
v_call: TRBV29-1; clone_size: many; d_call: -; j_call: TRBJ2-7; cdr3_nt: TGCAGCGTAACAGGTTCTGGCTACGAGCAGTACTTC; cdr3_aa: CSVTGSGYEQYF
v_call: TRBV7-2; clone_size: many; d_call: -; j_call: TRBJ2-4; cdr3_nt: TGTGCCAGCAGCTTGATTGGAAACATTCAGTACTTC; cdr3_aa: CASSLIGNIQYF
v_call: TRBV7-2; clone_size: many; d_call: -; j_call: TRBJ1-2; cdr3_nt: TGTGCCAGCAGCTCCTCAGGGGCCAACTATGGCTACACCTTC; cdr3_aa: CASSSSGANYGYTF
v_call: TRBV7-9; clone_size: -; d_call: -; j_call: TRBJ1-5; cdr3_nt: TGTGCCAGCAGCTTTATGGGGAATAGCAATCAGCCCCAGCATTTT; cdr3_aa: CASSFMGNSNQPQHF
v_call: TRBV10-3; clone_size: many; d_call: -; j_call: TRBJ2-3; cdr3_nt: TGTGCCATCAGTGACGGCAGCACAGATACGCAGTATTTT; cdr3_aa: CAISDGSTDTQYF
v_call: TRBV7-2; clone_size: many; d_call: TRBD1; j_call: TRBJ2-1; cdr3_nt: TGTGCCAGCAGCTTCATCACAGGGGCTAAGATAGAAAATGAGCAGTTCTTC; cdr3_aa: CASSFITGAKIENEQFF
v_call: TRBV4-1; clone_size: many; d_call: TRBD1; j_call: TRBJ1-5; cdr3_nt: TGCGCCAGCAGCCACCACAGGGGCATGGGAGATCAGCCCCAGCATTTT; cdr3_aa: CASSHHRGMGDQPQHF
v_call: TRBV11-2; clone_size: many; d_call: TRBD1; j_call: TRBJ1-2; cdr3_nt: TGTGCCAGCAGCCACGGACAGGGGGAAAGCTATGGCTACACCTTC; cdr3_aa: CASSHGQGESYGYTF
v_call: TRBV15; clone_size: many; d_call: -; j_call: TRBJ1-5; cdr3_nt: TGTGCCACCAGCAGAGAGGGGGAAGCTGTTCAGCCCCAGCATTTT; cdr3_aa: CATSREGEAVQPQHF
v_call: TRBV19; clone_size: -; d_call: -; j_call: TRBJ2-2; cdr3_nt: TGTGCCAGTAGTATCCTCAAGGACACCGGGAAGCTGTTTTTT; cdr3_aa: CASSILKDTGKLFF
v_call: TRBV4-3; clone_size: few; d_call: -; j_call: TRBJ2-2; cdr3_nt: TGCGCCAGCAGCTCGCTAGCATCGAACACCGGGGAGCTGTTTTTT; cdr3_aa: CASSSLASNTGELFF
v_call: TRBV6-6; clone_size: many; d_call: TRBD1; j_call: TRBJ2-7; cdr3_nt: TGTGCCAGCAGGGACACAGGGGAAAGCTACGAGCAGTACTTC; cdr3_aa: CASRDTGESYEQYF
v_call: TRBV14; clone_size: few; d_call: -; j_call: TRBJ2-1; cdr3_nt: TGTGCCAGCAGCCAACACGGGAAGGCTTACAATGAGCAGTTCTTC; cdr3_aa: CASSQHGKAYNEQFF
v_call: TRBV20-1; clone_size: many; d_call: -; j_call: TRBJ2-7; cdr3_nt: TGCAGTGCCCGGGCAGGGTTTATCTCCTACGAGCAGTACTTC; cdr3_aa: CSARAGFISYEQYF
v_call: TRBV7-3; clone_size: many; d_call: -; j_call: TRBJ2-1; cdr3_nt: TGTGCCAGCAGCAACTCATTACATCGATCCTACAATGAGCAGTTCTTC; cdr3_aa: CASSNSLHRSYNEQFF
v_call: TRBV7-9; clone_size: many; d_call: -; j_call: TRBJ2-6; cdr3_nt: TGTGCCAGCAGCGCCAGACAGGACTCTGGGGCCAACGTCCTGACTTTC; cdr3_aa: CASSARQDSGANVLTF
v_call: TRBV7-2; clone_size: many; d_call: TRBD1; j_call: TRBJ2-1; cdr3_nt: TGTGCCAGCAGCCCAAGGACAGGAGGCTACAATGAGCAGTTCTTC; cdr3_aa: CASSPRTGGYNEQFF
v_call: TRBV6-2/TRBV6-3; clone_size: many; d_call: -; j_call: TRBJ1-1; cdr3_nt: TGTGCCAGCAGGTCCGGACGGGAGAACACTGAAGCTTTCTTT; cdr3_aa: CASRSGRENTEAFF
v_call: TRBV6-2/TRBV6-3; clone_size: many; d_call: -; j_call: TRBJ2-5; cdr3_nt: TGTGCCAGCAGTTACGACGCCCTGGAGACCCAGTACTTC; cdr3_aa: CASSYDALETQYF
v_call: TRBV7-2; clone_size: many; d_call: -; j_call: TRBJ2-2; cdr3_nt: TGTGCCAGCAGCCTCCGACAGGCTACCAACACCGGGGAGCTGTTTTTT; cdr3_aa: CASSLRQATNTGELFF
v_call: TRBV5-6; clone_size: many; d_call: -; j_call: TRBJ2-1; cdr3_nt: TGTGCCAGCAGCCCCCCCGGTAAGGATATTGAGCAGTTCTTC; cdr3_aa: CASSPPGKDIEQFF
v_call: TRBV29-1; clone_size: few; d_call: -; j_call: TRBJ1-2; cdr3_nt: TGCAGCGTTGAAGGGGGGGGGCGGACAGCGAGAAACTATGGCTACACCTTC; cdr3_aa: CSVEGGGRTARNYGYTF
v_call: TRBV29-1; clone_size: -; d_call: -; j_call: TRBJ2-1; cdr3_nt: TGCAGCGTGGAAAGGTATGGGGGGGCCTTCAATGAGCAGTTCTTC; cdr3_aa: CSVERYGGAFNEQFF
v_call: TRBV12-3/TRBV12-4; clone_size: -; d_call: TRBD2; j_call: TRBJ2-1; cdr3_nt: TGTGCCAGCAGTCAACAACTAGCGGGGGCCTACAATGAGCAGTTCTTC; cdr3_aa: CASSQQLAGAYNEQFF
v_call: TRBV7-2; clone_size: many; d_call: TRBD1; j_call: TRBJ2-3; cdr3_nt: TGTGCCAGCAGCTTAGCTTCTACGGGACAGGGCACAGATACGCAGTATTTT; cdr3_aa: CASSLASTGQGTDTQYF
v_call: TRBV7-9; clone_size: many; d_call: -; j_call: TRBJ2-2; cdr3_nt: TGTGCCAGCAGCTTAGGCCCCTCCACCGGGGAGCTGTTTTTT; cdr3_aa: CASSLGPSTGELFF
v_call: TRBV7-8; clone_size: many; d_call: -; j_call: TRBJ1-1; cdr3_nt: TGTGCCAGCAGCTTTAATCAACGGAACACTGAAGCTTTCTTT; cdr3_aa: CASSFNQRNTEAFF
v_call: TRBV15; clone_size: many; d_call: -; j_call: TRBJ1-1; cdr3_nt: TGTGCCACCAGCAGAGATACGGGGGGCACTGAAGCTTTCTTT; cdr3_aa: CATSRDTGGTEAFF
v_call: TRBV7-6; clone_size: many; d_call: -; j_call: TRBJ2-2; cdr3_nt: TGTGCCAGCAGCTTAGGGGGGGGCTCCCACGCGAACACCGGGGAGCTGTTTTTT; cdr3_aa: CASSLGGGSHANTGELFF
v_call: TRBV5-1; clone_size: many; d_call: -; j_call: TRBJ1-4; cdr3_nt: TGCGCCAGCAGCTTGGATCCGCTTGGCAATGAAAAACTGTTTTTT; cdr3_aa: CASSLDPLGNEKLFF
v_call: TRBV2; clone_size: many; d_call: -; j_call: TRBJ1-1; cdr3_nt: TGTGCCAGCAGTGAAAATAGTCCAGGGATGAACACTGAAGCTTTCTTT; cdr3_aa: CASSENSPGMNTEAFF
v_call: TRBV7-2; clone_size: many; d_call: TRBD1; j_call: TRBJ1-1; cdr3_nt: TGTGCCAGCAGCTCCGATGGGCAGGGGGCTAGCACTGAAGCTTTCTTT; cdr3_aa: CASSSDGQGASTEAFF